The subject of this entry is one TCR beta chain. Germline values: CDR1 SNHLY, CDR2 FYNNEI. Deletions cut 8 bases from V and 1 base from J, with 18 bases between. This CDR3 is 17 amino acids long. The table came from immunoSEQ multiplex PCR; TCRdb's copy has only in-frame clones and leaves some out. Seen here are under 250,000 clones, about 85% observed once, and the top ten hold approximately 0.66%. The data were taken from a study of blood T cell repertoires in COVID-19. The chain employs TRBV2 and TRBJ2-6; TRBD2 might be the D (5 bases). The sequenced sample was peripheral blood. This clonotype was sampled from a man aged 35-49 years with acute or convalescent COVID-19. The CDR3 DNA reads TGTGCCAGCCATCCTAGGACCGGGGTGTCTGGGGCCAACGTCCTGACTTTC. Translation: CASHPRTGVSGANVLTF.